This TCR beta chain was recorded in a study of cytomegalovirus exposure and HLA in healthy donors. The CDR3 runs 15 residues. Trimming removed 5 bases from V and 5 bases from J; junction bases left unmatched: 11. In germline, CDR1 is SGHVS, CDR2 FQNEAQ. Both 60 Vbeta primers and 13 Jbeta primers went into the PCR. Repertoires were generated with immunoSEQ multiplex PCR, while TCRdb's copy carries only in-frame clones and drops some. The table has roughly 200,000 clones, about 80% seen once; the top ten hold 0.63%. The receptor comes from a man younger than 35 in good health and CMV-seronegative. Sequenced input: PBMCs. The chain links TRBV7-8 to TRBJ1-2, with 7 bases matching TRBD1. The CDR3 bases are TGTGCCAGCAGCCCCGGACAGGTGGTGAGATATGGCTACACCTTC. Residues: CASSPGQVVRYGYTF.